The 16 T cell receptor beta chains below come from one sample, sequenced in a study of control samples from healthy donors and cancer patients (dated by TCRdb to the early 2020s). The method was the immunoSEQ multiplex PCR assay. Not all clones reach the TCRdb copy of this immuneACCESS table, which keeps in-frame sequences only. Checked studies attribute under half of the gap to unresolved V genes and leave the rest unexplained. The sample's table covers 150,000 to 200,000 clones. The top ten hold about 2.2% of the sample. Material for sequencing was blood. The receptors stem from a woman in her 30s in good health.

V is TRBV5-1 and J is TRBJ1-4; TRBD1 aligns across 7 bases. V trimming: 1 base; J trimming: 5 bases; junction bases outside the gene matches: 11. The CDR3 runs 17 residues. Germline V gene sequence: CDR1 SGHRS, CDR2 YFSETQ. The CDR3 nucleotides read TGCGCCAGCAGCTTGTCATCCATCGTCAGGGGGAATGAAAAACTGTTTTTT. It yields the protein CASSLSSIVRGNEKLFF. The whole variable domain, filled in from reference TRBV5-1 and TRBJ1-4, reads KAGVTQTPRYLIKTRGQQVTLSCSPISGHRSVSWYQQTPGQGLQFLFEYFSETQRNKGNFPGRFSGRQFSNSRSEMNVSTLELGDSALYLCASSLSSIVRGNEKLFFGSGTQLSVL.

This sequence joins TRBV6-4 and TRBJ2-2; D possibly corresponds to TRBD1 (5 bases). The V end was cut by 3 bases, the J end by 6 bases, with 14 bases between. Germline V gene lookup returns CDR1 MRHNA and CDR2 SNTAGT. The CDR3 spans 15 residues. For the CDR3, the DNA is TGTGCCAGCAGTGAAGGCAGGGTGTTCGCCGGGGAGCTGTTTTTT. Residues: CASSEGRVFAGELFF.

The J gene is TRBJ2-5, the V gene TRBV6-5; D gene uncertain. Trimming stripped 7 bases from V and 2 bases from J, with 14 bases between. CDR3 size: 14 residues. Germline CDR1 is MNHEY and CDR2 is SVGAGI. The CDR3 region has the DNA TGTGCCAGCAATTTGGGGAACGCACAAGAGACCCAGTACTTC. Translated: CASNLGNAQETQYF.

V usage is TRBV6-4 and J usage is TRBJ2-3, with D perhaps assigned TRBD1 or TRBD2 (5 bases each). V was shortened by 0 bases and J by 4 bases, with 14 bases between the two germline ends. The germline V gene has CDR1 MRHNA and CDR2 SNTAGT. The CDR3 has 16 residues. CDR3 DNA sequence: TGTGCCAGCAGTGACTCGCCAGGGACGGGTCCAGATACGCAGTATTTT. Amino acids: CASSDSPGTGPDTQYF.

The chain couples TRBV18 to TRBJ1-5, with 9 bases lining up with TRBD1. The CDR3 extends over 14 amino acids. Germline V CDR1 and CDR2: KGHSH, LQKENI. The J segment lost 6 bases and the V segment lost 6 bases, leaving 6 bases of the junction unmatched. CDR3 sequence reads: CASSPGTGIQPQHF. The CDR3 DNA sequence: TGTGCCAGCTCTCCCGGGACAGGGATTCAGCCCCAGCATTTT.

The chain combines TRBV7-9 with TRBJ1-5; a weak D match, TRBD1 (5 bases). Trimming pared 1 base from V and 7 bases from J, leaving 11 bases between. Per the germline V gene, CDR1 is SEHNR and CDR2 is FQNEAQ (reference sequence). The CDR3 is made up of 14 amino acids. As DNA, the CDR3 is TGTGCCAGCAGCTTAGATGGGAGACAGCAGCCCCAGCATTTT. Encoded protein: CASSLDGRQQPQHF.

The rearrangement links TRBV5-1 to TRBJ2-7; 9 nucleotides line up with TRBD2. The junction had 3 bases not matched to a gene; V was cut back by 1 base and J by 4 bases. The CDR3 is 14 amino acids. The V gene's germline CDR1 is SGHRS and CDR2 YFSETQ. This chain's CDR3 is CASSLSGGRYEQYF. As DNA, the CDR3 is TGCGCCAGCAGCTTGAGCGGGGGGAGGTACGAGCAGTACTTC.

The chain has TRBV6-4 and TRBJ1-6, with D perhaps matching TRBD1 (5 bases). V was cut by 2 bases and J by 9 bases, with 5 bases left in between. The germline V gene encodes CDR1 MRHNA and CDR2 SNTAGT. The CDR3 consists of 12 residues. The CDR3 region is CASSDQGSPLHF. The CDR3 DNA sequence: TGTGCCAGCAGTGACCAGGGTTCACCCCTCCACTTT.

V usage is TRBV5-1 and J usage is TRBJ1-1, with 11 bases matching TRBD1. The germline CDR1 and CDR2 sequences are SGHRS and YFSETQ. The CDR3 sequence is 15 residues long. Trimming cost V 4 bases and J 5 bases; bases outside gene matches: 7. CDR3 in amino acids: CASSPQGQGGTEAFF. The CDR3 region has the DNA TGCGCCAGCAGCCCCCAGGGACAGGGGGGGACTGAAGCTTTCTTT.

The gene calls are TRBV5-1 and TRBJ2-4; TRBD2 is a possible D gene (6 bases). The CDR3 sequence is 13 residues long. Trimming pared 2 bases from V and 11 bases from J, leaving 14 bases between. Germline V gene data show CDR1 as SGHRS and CDR2 as YFSETQ. The CDR3 loop reads CASSFYNKRVQYF. CDR3 DNA: TGCGCCAGCAGCTTTTACAACAAGCGGGTTCAGTACTTC.

The V call is TRBV29-1, the J call TRBJ1-1; weak D call: TRBD1 (5 bases). The V gene's germline CDR1 is SQVTM and CDR2 ANQGSEA. Trimming cost V 7 bases and J 4 bases, with 16 bases left between them. The CDR3 runs 13 residues. The CDR3 is CSGSGLYITEAFF. The CDR3 DNA follows: TGCAGCGGGTCGGGACTCTATATCACTGAAGCTTTCTTT.

The rearrangement joins TRBV5-6 to TRBJ1-1, with D perhaps matching TRBD1 (5 bases). V shed 6 bases and J shed 0 bases, with 12 bases lying between them. The CDR3 sequence is 14 residues long. Germline V gene lookup returns CDR1 SGHDT and CDR2 YYEEEE. This chain's CDR3 is CASTVGRLNTEAFF. As DNA, the CDR3 is TGTGCCAGCACCGTGGGACGGCTGAACACTGAAGCTTTCTTT.

The chain uses TRBV7-2 and TRBJ2-3, with 9 bases identical to TRBD2. V lost 7 bases and J lost 1; bases outside the gene matches: 6. This CDR3 has 15 amino acids. Germline CDR1 and CDR2: SGHTA and FQGNSA. In DNA form, the CDR3 reads TGTGCCAGCACCGAGTCTAGCGGGGGCACAGATACGCAGTATTTT. This codes for CASTESSGGTDTQYF.

This chain connects TRBV19 to TRBJ1-3; D might be TRBD1 (6 bases). CDR3 length equals 16 residues. The germline gives CDR1 LNHDA, CDR2 SQIVND (reference sequence). The ends were cut back, 9 bases at V and 3 bases at J, with 21 bases in the middle. CDR3 nucleotide sequence: TGTGCCAGCCGCGGTCGGGGGGGCAGGGATGGAAACACCATATATTTT. It yields the protein CASRGRGGRDGNTIYF.

This chain links TRBV28 with TRBJ1-2; D gene uncertain. CDR1 is MDHEN, CDR2 SYDVKM, per germline. This CDR3 comprises 12 residues. The V end lost 5 bases, the J end lost 10 bases, and 14 bases lay between the germline ends. CDR3 region: CASSPLLGDYTF. The CDR3 nucleotides read TGTGCCAGCAGTCCCCTCCTTGGGGACTACACCTTC.

The chain uses TRBV24-1 and TRBJ2-3; D ambiguous. Trimming took off 5 bases at V and 2 bases at J, with 10 bases between the two ends. The CDR3 length is 14 residues. The germline V gene encodes CDR1 KGHDR and CDR2 SFDVKD. The CDR3 loop is CATSGGAYTDTQYF. The CDR3 DNA follows: TGTGCCACCAGTGGAGGAGCTTACACAGATACGCAGTATTTT.